This T cell receptor (beta chain) was found in a study of shared clonotypes between healthy human individuals. Clones were read by immunoSEQ multiplex PCR, and TCRdb kept only the in-frame ones, dropping some. This table has roughly 2.4 million clones, about 94% appearing once. V lost 4 bases and J 0 bases, leaving 11 bases between the germline ends. The CDR3 length is 14 residues. In germline, CDR1 is SGHRS, CDR2 YFSETQ. The sequence was collected from a man younger than 35 in good health. Input material: naive CD4+ T cells sorted from blood. Subset described: CD45RA+ positively selected. This chain connects TRBV5-1 to TRBJ2-7; D is undetermined. For the CDR3, the DNA is TGCGCCAGCAGCGGCGACTGGAACTCCTACGAGCAGTACTTC. Its translation: CASSGDWNSYEQYF.